The 23 T cell receptor beta chains below come from one sample, sequenced in a study of T cells in localized non-small cell lung cancer. Clones were sequenced by immunoSEQ multiplex PCR, and TCRdb holds only the in-frame ones, with some missing. Of more than 25,000 clones in the sample, roughly 80% were seen once. Sequenced material: peripheral blood, taken before any cancer treatment. The receptors shown here come from a woman aged 40-69 years with stage I lung adenocarcinoma.

The V gene is TRBV11-2, the J gene TRBJ2-5; D tentatively fits TRBD1 or TRBD2 (5 bases each). There are 15 residues in the CDR3. V lost 3 bases, J lost 1 base, and 12 bases lay in between. Germline values: CDR1 SGHAT, CDR2 FQNNGV. The CDR3 coding sequence is TGTGCCAGCAGCTTCCGGGGCCTCGTCCAAGAGACCCAGTACTTC. This codes for CASSFRGLVQETQYF.

The rearrangement joins TRBV5-8 to TRBJ1-3; 10 nucleotides agree with TRBD1. J gave up 2 bases and V 0 bases, and 8 bases lay outside the gene matches. The germline V gene encodes CDR1 SGHTS and CDR2 YDEGEE. The CDR3 runs to 18 residues. In nucleotides, the CDR3 is TGTGCCAGCAGCTTGGAGTGGGCCGGGACAGGGGCTGGAAACACCATATATTTT. Protein: CASSLEWAGTGAGNTIYF.

The chain carries TRBV12-5 and TRBJ2-1; either TRBD1 or TRBD2 may fit D (6 bases each). V was trimmed by 2 bases and J by 6 bases, leaving 14 bases between them. This CDR3 is built from 15 residues. Germline-derived CDR1 and CDR2 are LGHNT and FRNRAP. The CDR3 protein is CASGLLPEGGNEQFF. The CDR3 coding sequence is TGTGCTAGTGGTTTGCTCCCTGAGGGGGGCAATGAGCAGTTCTTC.

The chain uses TRBV15 and TRBJ2-5; D ambiguous. CDR3 length: 13 amino acids. The V end lost 3 bases, the J end lost 4 bases, and 9 bases lay between the germline ends. Germline V gives CDR1 LNHNV, CDR2 YYDKDF (reference sequence). The CDR3 reads CATSSEIRETQYF. The CDR3 DNA follows: TGTGCCACCAGCAGCGAAATACGAGAGACCCAGTACTTC.

The chain employs TRBV19 and TRBJ2-1; TRBD1 aligns across 7 bases. The trim removed 4 bases at V and 2 bases at J, leaving 8 bases unmatched. The CDR3 is 16 amino acids. Germline-derived CDR1 and CDR2 are LNHDA and SQIVND (reference sequence). The CDR3 here is CASSTSPGQPYNEQFF. The DNA for the CDR3 is TGTGCCAGTAGTACCTCCCCGGGACAGCCCTACAATGAGCAGTTCTTC.

The V gene is TRBV25-1, the J gene TRBJ2-6; D gene unclear. This CDR3 comprises 11 residues. Looked up from germline, CDR1 is MGHDK and CDR2 is SYGVNS. V was pared by 2 bases and J by 11 bases, with 4 bases between. CDR3 region: CASSESHVLTF. CDR3 DNA sequence: TGTGCCAGCAGTGAAAGCCACGTCCTGACTTTC.

V usage is TRBV14 and J usage is TRBJ2-2; D perhaps matches TRBD2 (5 bases). The germline V and J ends were trimmed by 4 bases and 5 bases, with 8 bases remaining between them. This CDR3 comprises 13 residues. Germline assignment: CDR1 SGHDN and CDR2 FVKESK. For the CDR3, the DNA is TGTGCCAGCAGCCCACTAGATACCGGGGAGCTGTTTTTT. Its protein is CASSPLDTGELFF.

The chain has TRBV7-6 and TRBJ2-3, with D hard to call. Germline V gene data show CDR1 as SGHVS and CDR2 as FNYEAQ. Trimming stripped 1 base from V and 0 bases from J, with 5 bases between. The CDR3 is 14 amino acids. DNA for the CDR3: TGTGCCAGCAGCTTAGTGGGGAGCACAGATACGCAGTATTTT. Translated, it gives CASSLVGSTDTQYF.

The chain is built from TRBV7-2 and TRBJ2-5; 10 nucleotides match TRBD2. This CDR3 region has 19 residues. V shed 2 bases, J shed 5 bases, and the junction held 17 bases outside the gene matches. Germline assignment: CDR1 SGHTA and CDR2 FQGNSA. The CDR3 DNA sequence: TGTGCCAGCAGCTTATCCCCCAGGGCGGCTAGCGGGGGCATGGAGACCCAGTACTTC. It encodes CASSLSPRAASGGMETQYF.

This chain links TRBV5-6 with TRBJ1-5, with 8 bases aligning to TRBD1. CDR3 length: 16 residues. V gave up 4 bases and J gave up 3 bases; unmatched junction bases: 9. The germline CDR1 and CDR2 sequences are SGHDT and YYEEEE. The CDR3 loop reads CASSPRTGRINQPQHF. The CDR3 region has the DNA TGTGCCAGCAGCCCCCGGACAGGGAGGATCAATCAGCCCCAGCATTTT.

This chain links TRBV5-8 with TRBJ2-2; D perhaps matches TRBD1 (6 bases). Per the germline V gene, CDR1 is SGHTS and CDR2 is YDEGEE. Trimming cost V 6 bases and J 1 base, with 7 bases left between them. CDR3 size: 13 residues. Here the CDR3 reads CASKTGNTGELFF. Written as DNA, the CDR3 is TGTGCCAGCAAGACAGGGAACACCGGGGAGCTGTTTTTT.

This chain uses TRBV18 with TRBJ1-4; no definite D call. Germline CDR1 KGHSH, CDR2 LQKENI. V lost 3 bases, J lost 8 bases, and 19 bases lay in between. This CDR3 region has 16 residues. This chain's CDR3 is CASSPGVATTGEKLFF. The CDR3, as DNA: TGTGCCAGCTCACCCGGGGTTGCGACGACTGGGGAAAAACTGTTTTTT. Variable domain in full (rest from reference TRBV18 and TRBJ1-4): NAGVMQNPRHLVRRRGQEARLRCSPMKGHSHVYWYRQLPEEGLKFMVYLQKENIIDESGMPKERFSAEFPKEGPSILRIQQVVRGDSAAYFCASSPGVATTGEKLFFGSGTQLSVL.

The V gene is TRBV11-1, the J gene TRBJ1-3; D uncertain. With 4 bases removed from V and 0 bases from J, the gap between germline ends came to 13 bases. Germline V gene sequence: CDR1 SGHAT, CDR2 FQDESV (reference sequence). The CDR3 extends over 16 amino acids. The CDR3 DNA reads as TGTGCCAGCAGCTCTACCAGGACGGTCTCTGGAAACACCATATATTTT. It codes for CASSSTRTVSGNTIYF.

This clone was observed once. The chain combines TRBV30 with TRBJ1-2; perhaps TRBD1 as D (6 bases). Between the trimmed V and J ends, which lost 0 bases and 4 bases, there was a span of 15 bases. This CDR3 region has 15 residues. Germline values: CDR1 GTSNPN, CDR2 SVGIG (reference sequence). This CDR3 reads CAWSVNAGEGYGYTF. DNA for the CDR3: TGTGCCTGGAGTGTAAATGCAGGGGAGGGCTATGGCTACACCTTC.

The gene calls are TRBV4-1 and TRBJ2-7; D might be TRBD2 (6 bases). Looked up from germline, CDR1 is MGHRA and CDR2 is YSYEKL. With 6 bases removed from V and 1 base from J, the gap between germline ends came to 10 bases. This CDR3 region has 13 residues. CDR3 sequence reads: CASSRGLSYEQYF. As DNA, the CDR3 is TGCGCCAGCAGTCGGGGGTTGTCCTACGAGCAGTACTTC.

This chain uses TRBV1 with TRBJ2-5; TRBD2 reflects the table's D call only, with no check against the DNA. TRBV1 is a known pseudogene. This CDR3 has 15 amino acids. The CDR3 nucleotides are TGCACCAGCAGCAGAGGCCTAGCGGGTGTAGAGACCCAGTACTTC. Its protein product is CTSSRGLAGVETQYF.

The chain joins TRBV25-1 to TRBJ1-1, with TRBD1 matching over 8 bases. In germline, CDR1 is MGHDK, CDR2 SYGVNS. CDR3 length: 15 amino acids. J was trimmed by 2 bases and V by 8 bases; bases with no gene match: 10. CDR3 amino acids: CASLKGAGGNTEAFF. DNA for the CDR3: TGTGCCAGCCTAAAGGGGGCAGGGGGCAACACTGAAGCTTTCTTT. The variable domain in full, with the rest retrieved from reference TRBV25-1 and TRBJ1-1, is EADIYQTPRYLVIGTGKKITLECSQTMGHDKMYWYQQDPGMELHLIHYSYGVNSTEKGDLSSESTVSRIRTEHFPLTLESARPSHTSQYLCASLKGAGGNTEAFFGQGTRLTVV.

V and J are TRBV9 and TRBJ2-7; D possibly corresponds to TRBD1 (5 bases). The germline V gene encodes CDR1 SGDLS and CDR2 YYNGEE. V was cut by 0 bases and J by 2 bases, with 12 bases left in between. This CDR3 has 15 amino acids. CDR3: CASSVGTGSPYEQYF. In nucleotides, the CDR3 is TGTGCCAGCAGCGTAGGAACAGGCTCCCCCTACGAGCAGTACTTC.

This chain joins TRBV5-1 and TRBJ1-2; TRBD1 aligns across 10 bases. Germline V gene data show CDR1 as SGHRS and CDR2 as YFSETQ. The CDR3 totals 15 residues. Trimming at V came to 0 bases and at J to 8 bases, leaving 7 bases not matched to a gene. CDR3 amino acids: CASSLGPGQGRGYTF. The CDR3 DNA sequence: TGCGCCAGCAGCTTGGGGCCGGGACAGGGGCGAGGCTACACCTTC. The full variable domain, its missing parts supplied by reference TRBV5-1 and TRBJ1-2, is KAGVTQTPRYLIKTRGQQVTLSCSPISGHRSVSWYQQTPGQGLQFLFEYFSETQRNKGNFPGRFSGRQFSNSRSEMNVSTLELGDSALYLCASSLGPGQGRGYTFGSGTRLTVV.

The table lists this clone with a count of one. This rearrangement joins TRBV9 to TRBJ2-5; 11 bases map to TRBD2. V gave up 0 bases and J gave up 5 bases; unmatched junction bases: 12. The germline V gene has CDR1 SGDLS and CDR2 YYNGEE. The CDR3 has 18 residues. CDR3 nucleotide sequence: TGTGCCAGCAGCGTAGGGTTCTTTAGCGGGGGGGAAGTCGAGACCCAGTACTTC. Translated, it gives CASSVGFFSGGEVETQYF.

This clone was found a few times. J is TRBJ2-3 and V is TRBV29-1; a weak D match, TRBD2 (5 bases). Germline values: CDR1 SQVTM, CDR2 ANQGSEA. The CDR3 has 14 residues. Trimming removed 3 bases from V and 3 bases from J, with 13 bases in between. The CDR3: CSVEVERVTDTQYF. The CDR3 DNA reads as TGCAGCGTTGAGGTGGAGAGGGTGACAGATACGCAGTATTTT.

The CDR3 protein is CASSQDVGQIQETQYF. CDR3 DNA sequence: TGTGCCAGCAGCCAAGATGTAGGCCAGATCCAAGAGACCCAGTACTTC. V usage is TRBV14 and J usage is TRBJ2-5, with D hard to call. From germline, CDR1 is SGHDN and CDR2 FVKESK. The CDR3 is 16 residues long. V was clipped by 0 bases and J by 1 base, with 12 bases between them.

About this clone: At one end, the junction sequence differs from germline, possibly due to a read error. The chain has TRBV7-2 and TRBJ2-1; D ambiguous. Germline CDR1 is SGHTA and CDR2 is FQGNSA. The CDR3 runs 13 residues. CDR3: CASGFPAYNEQFF. CDR3 in DNA: TGTGCCAGCGGCTTTCCGGCCTACAATGAGCAGTTCTTC.